This TCR beta chain was captured by sequencing in a study of blood T cell repertoires in COVID-19. Background on the study: Researchers got acute and convalescent COVID-19 samples from the United States, Italy and Spain. PBMCs, B-cell-depleted T cells, or T cells provided the cDNA or gDNA that made up the material.

Authors' analysis steps: Amplification of reference gene primers was used by the study to estimate nucleated cell counts. The data were produced by immunoSEQ multiplex PCR, yet TCRdb's version contains in-frame clones alone and is incomplete. That table supplies the V and J calls and clone size; D and trimming were determined from the DNA. The sample lists about 310,000 clones, 89% occurring once. CDR1 is SGHNT, CDR2 YYREEE, per germline (reference sequence). The CDR3 runs to 15 residues. V lost 2 bases, J lost 4 bases, and 6 bases stayed unmatched. Cohorts were assigned according to the clinical history that participants reported.

The chain couples TRBV5-4 to TRBJ1-5; 7 bases are a match to TRBD1. Input material: PBMCs or T cells enriched from blood (not recorded which). This receptor was obtained from a man between 60 and 75 years old who had recovered from COVID-19. The CDR3 sequence is CASSFEGGRNQPQHF. The CDR3 nucleotides read TGTGCCAGCAGCTTCGAAGGGGGCCGGAATCAGCCCCAGCATTTT.